This T cell receptor (beta chain) was sequenced in a study of early T cells in non-severe SARS-CoV-2 infection. Study-wide background: Chains were unpaired, as sequencing was done on bulk RNA from unsorted whole blood. Whole-study findings and limits: In VDJdb matching, anti-spike CD8 responses were favored while private and CD4 specificities went missing.

Trimming removed 6 bases from V and 1 base from J; junction bases left unmatched: 3. The germline V gene has CDR1 MNHNY and CDR2 SVGAGI (reference sequence). This CDR3 comprises 15 residues. Separate cDNA molecules each had unique molecular identifiers attached to them. A single record per CDR3 protein comes from TCRdb applying MiXCR to the 5' RACE reads. Seen here are roughly 54,000 distinct CDR3 sequences, 5.5% to 6.5% observed once, and the top ten hold roughly 7.1%. This clonotype appeared many times. Its specificity is unknown. The clonotype was recovered from an adult who was a healthcare worker with PCR-confirmed SARS-CoV-2 infection or an uninfected control (not recorded which). The chain carries TRBV6-6 and TRBJ2-3; 11 positions match TRBD2. The sequencing input was whole blood. This CDR3 is CASRIAGGGTDTQYF. In DNA form, the CDR3 reads TGTGCCAGCAGAATAGCGGGAGGGGGCACAGATACGCAGTATTTT.